The next 18 T cell receptor beta chains were all read from a single sample in a study of blood T cell repertoires in COVID-19 (dated by TCRdb to 2019 to 2021). The library was obtained by the immunoSEQ multiplex PCR assay. TCRdb took this table from immuneACCESS and kept in-frame rearrangements with V and J called. Such tables lack part of the clones; where checked against another copy, unresolved V genes explain under half of the gap, and the rest is unexplained. Counted in this sample were 200,000 to 300,000 clones; about 79% of them appeared once. The top ten clones comprise about 9.5% of the sample. What was sequenced was peripheral blood. These receptors were collected from a woman older than 75 with acute or convalescent COVID-19.

This chain uses TRBV28 with TRBJ2-5; 8 nucleotides align to TRBD2. Germline values: CDR1 MDHEN, CDR2 SYDVKM. Unmatched junction bases numbered 11, after V lost 1 base and J lost 1 base. The CDR3 spans 18 residues. CDR3 region: CASSLFSFAGGFQETQYF. The CDR3 DNA follows: TGTGCCAGCAGTTTATTTTCTTTTGCGGGGGGCTTCCAAGAGACCCAGTACTTC.

V and J are TRBV5-1 and TRBJ1-6, with D maybe TRBD1 (6 bases). V was pared by 0 bases and J by 9 bases, with 13 bases between. Germline assignment: CDR1 SGHRS and CDR2 YFSETQ. The CDR3 is 15 amino acids. The CDR3 reads CASSLDGGLTSPLHF. The CDR3 bases are TGCGCCAGCAGCTTGGACGGGGGGCTGACTTCACCCCTCCACTTT.

The chain has TRBV9 and TRBJ1-1; possible D gene TRBD1, 5 bases. CDR3 length: 14 amino acids. The germline V gene encodes CDR1 SGDLS and CDR2 YYNGEE. Trimming stripped 6 bases from V and 1 base from J, with 13 bases between. CDR3 DNA sequence: TGTGCCAGCACGGAGACAGCTTCGAACACTGAAGCTTTCTTT. It encodes CASTETASNTEAFF. The full variable domain, rest sourced from reference TRBV9 and TRBJ1-1, is DSGVTQTPKHLITATGQRVTLRCSPRSGDLSVYWYQQSLDQGLQFLIQYYNGEERAKGNILERFSAQQFPDLHSELNLSSLELGDSALYFCASTETASNTEAFFGQGTRLTVV.

The rearrangement joins TRBV2 to TRBJ2-5, with 9 positions matching TRBD1. Trimming took 11 bases from V and 7 from J; bases not matched to a gene: 8. CDR1 is SNHLY, CDR2 FYNNEI, per germline. The CDR3 has 12 residues. The CDR3 reads CASLDRGGTQYF. In DNA form, the CDR3 reads TGTGCCTCTTTGGACAGGGGTGGGACCCAGTACTTC.

J is TRBJ2-7 and V is TRBV2; D is perhaps TRBD1 (5 bases). This CDR3 is 14 amino acids long. Germline loops: CDR1 SNHLY, CDR2 FYNNEI. Trimming removed 2 bases from V and 5 bases from J, with 13 bases in between. The CDR3 nucleotides are TGTGCCAGCAGTGAACAACAGGTCAGGAACGAGCAGTACTTC. This gives the protein CASSEQQVRNEQYF. Using reference TRBV2 and TRBJ2-7 for the parts outside the CDR3, the full variable domain is EPEVTQTPSHQVTQMGQEVILRCVPISNHLYFYWYRQILGQKVEFLVSFYNNEISEKSEIFDDQFSVERPDGSNFTLKIRSTKLEDSAMYFCASSEQQVRNEQYFGPGTRLTVT.

The chain links TRBV28 to TRBJ1-2; 8 positions agree with TRBD1. The CDR3 length is 14 residues. CDR1 is MDHEN and CDR2 is SYDVKM in the germline V gene. V dropped 4 bases and J dropped 8; count of bases not matched to a gene: 9. CDR3 loop: CASSSPGQGVGYTF. The CDR3 nucleotides are TGTGCCAGCAGTTCCCCAGGACAGGGCGTGGGCTACACCTTC.

This clone was seen more than once but under ten times. The chain uses TRBV5-1 and TRBJ2-6; unclear D gene. The germline V gene has CDR1 SGHRS and CDR2 YFSETQ. V was pared by 3 bases and J by 3 bases, with 7 bases between. CDR3 length: 14 residues. CDR3 in DNA: TGCGCCAGCAGCTGGCTTTTTGGGGCCAACGTCCTGACTTTC. Its translation: CASSWLFGANVLTF.

This chain links TRBV4-1 with TRBJ2-5; 16 nucleotides match TRBD2. The CDR3 length is 19 residues. V lost 4 bases and J lost 2; bases outside the gene matches: 10. Germline V gene sequence: CDR1 MGHRA, CDR2 YSYEKL. The CDR3 loop reads CASSPTGTSGGGLQETQYF. DNA of the CDR3: TGCGCCAGCAGCCCGACCGGGACTAGCGGGGGGGGACTGCAAGAGACCCAGTACTTC.

The chain combines TRBV19 with TRBJ1-5; D may be TRBD1 (6 bases). V gave up 7 bases and J gave up 4 bases, with 14 bases separating them. The V gene's germline CDR1 is LNHDA and CDR2 SQIVND (reference sequence). The length of the CDR3 is 14 residues. Written as DNA, the CDR3 is TGTGCCAGTAAACAGGGCCCGTGGAATCAGCCCCAGCATTTT. As protein: CASKQGPWNQPQHF.

This sequence joins TRBV9 and TRBJ1-2, with unresolved D. The ends were cut back, 4 bases at V and 1 base at J, with 8 bases in the middle. Germline lookup yields CDR1 SGDLS and CDR2 YYNGEE. The CDR3 totals 13 residues. The chain's CDR3 is CASSPAGNYGYTF. In DNA form, the CDR3 reads TGTGCCAGCAGCCCCGCAGGTAACTATGGCTACACCTTC.

There are a few counts of this clone. V and J are TRBV3-1 (or the pseudogene TRBV3-2) and TRBJ1-6; TRBD1 might be the D (5 bases). The CDR3 sequence is 14 residues long. Germline V gives CDR1 LGHDT, CDR2 YNNKEL (reference sequence). V lost 1 base and J lost 9, with 10 bases in between. The CDR3 bases are TGTGCCAGCAGCCAAGGACAGTATCGTTCACCCCTCCACTTT. Encoded protein: CASSQGQYRSPLHF.

This sequence joins TRBV30 and TRBJ2-1, with 9 bases fitting TRBD2. The CDR3 has 13 residues. CDR1 is GTSNPN, CDR2 SVGIG, per germline (reference sequence). Trimming at V came to 2 bases and at J to 6 bases, leaving 2 bases not matched to a gene. The CDR3 bases are TGTGCCTGGAGTCGCGGGGGGGCCAATGAGCAGTTCTTC. This sequence encodes CAWSRGGANEQFF. The whole variable domain, filled in from reference TRBV30 and TRBJ2-1, reads SQTIHQWPATLVQPVGSPLSLECTVEGTSNPNLYWYRQAAGRGLQLLFYSVGIGQISSEVPQNLSASRPQDRQFILSSKKLLLSDSGFYLCAWSRGGANEQFFGPGTRLTVL.

The rearrangement links TRBV18 to TRBJ2-2; tentatively, D is TRBD1 (5 bases). The CDR3 consists of 18 residues. The V and J ends lost 6 bases and 0 bases respectively, with 20 bases between them. Per the germline V gene, CDR1 is KGHSH and CDR2 is LQKENI. The CDR3 here is CASSFLPKGPPNTGELFF. CDR3 bases: TGTGCCAGCTCCTTCCTCCCTAAGGGGCCACCGAACACCGGGGAGCTGTTTTTT.

This rearrangement joins TRBV11-2 to TRBJ2-5, with TRBD1 identical over 8 bases. Germline CDR1 SGHAT, CDR2 FQNNGV. Losses at the gene ends were 3 bases for V and 4 bases for J; bases not matched to a gene: 1. CDR3 length: 13 amino acids. CDR3 in DNA: TGTGCCAGCAGCTTCAGGGGGCTAGAGACCCAGTACTTC. Its translation: CASSFRGLETQYF.

The rearrangement uses TRBV5-4 and TRBJ2-2; TRBD1 is a possible D gene (5 bases). Germline loops: CDR1 SGHNT, CDR2 YYREEE (reference sequence). This CDR3 is 14 amino acids long. Trimming took off 2 bases at V and 7 bases at J, with 12 bases between the two ends. CDR3 region: CASSFQGSGGELFF. The CDR3, as DNA: TGTGCCAGCAGCTTCCAGGGAAGTGGCGGGGAGCTGTTTTTT.

This clone was found once. CDR3: CASSLSPSYGYTF. As DNA, the CDR3 is TGTGCCAGCAGTTTATCCCCCAGCTATGGCTACACCTTC. The chain carries TRBV28 and TRBJ1-2; no clear D gene. With 1 base removed from V and 4 bases from J, the gap between germline ends came to 7 bases. This CDR3 region has 13 residues. Germline CDR1 MDHEN, CDR2 SYDVKM.

The chain has TRBV19 and TRBJ1-1; D is ambiguous. Germline CDR1 and CDR2: LNHDA and SQIVND (reference sequence). The V end was cut by 2 bases, the J end by 1 base, with 8 bases between. This CDR3 comprises 14 residues. The CDR3 nucleotides read TGTGCCAGTAGTATAAGTCCCGGGAACACTGAAGCTTTCTTT. It is translated as CASSISPGNTEAFF. Full variable domain (missing parts from reference TRBV19 and TRBJ1-1): DGGITQSPKYLFRKEGQNVTLSCEQNLNHDAMYWYRQDPGQGLRLIYYSQIVNDFQKGDIAEGYSVSREKKESFPLTVTSAQKNPTAFYLCASSISPGNTEAFFGQGTRLTVV.

This chain joins TRBV9 and TRBJ2-1; 9 nucleotides agree with TRBD2. Trimming cost V 0 bases and J 9 bases; bases outside gene matches: 4. CDR1 is SGDLS, CDR2 YYNGEE, per germline. CDR3 length: 14 amino acids. CDR3 nucleotide sequence: TGTGCCAGCAGCGTAGTTGGGACTAGCAGTGAGCAGTTCTTC. This gives the protein CASSVVGTSSEQFF.